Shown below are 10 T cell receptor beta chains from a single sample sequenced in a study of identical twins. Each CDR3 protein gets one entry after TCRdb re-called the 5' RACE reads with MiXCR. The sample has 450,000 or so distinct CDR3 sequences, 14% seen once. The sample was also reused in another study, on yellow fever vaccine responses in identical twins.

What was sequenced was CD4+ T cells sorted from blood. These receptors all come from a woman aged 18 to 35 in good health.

DNA of the CDR3: TGTGCCACCGGCAACCCGGGCAGGGAGGGTGAAAAACTGTTTTTT. It specifies CATGNPGREGEKLFF. The rearrangement uses TRBV28 and TRBJ1-4, with a possible D match to TRBD1 (5 bases). This CDR3 is 15 amino acids long. Germline lookup yields CDR1 MDHEN and CDR2 SYDVKM. V dropped 10 bases and J dropped 7 bases, with 22 bases sitting between them.

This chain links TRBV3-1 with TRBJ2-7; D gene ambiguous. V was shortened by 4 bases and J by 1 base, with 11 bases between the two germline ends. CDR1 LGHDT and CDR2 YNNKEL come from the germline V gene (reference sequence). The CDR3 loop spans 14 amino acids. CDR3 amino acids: CASSLLESSYEQYF. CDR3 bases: TGTGCCAGCAGCCTTTTAGAATCGTCCTACGAGCAGTACTTC.

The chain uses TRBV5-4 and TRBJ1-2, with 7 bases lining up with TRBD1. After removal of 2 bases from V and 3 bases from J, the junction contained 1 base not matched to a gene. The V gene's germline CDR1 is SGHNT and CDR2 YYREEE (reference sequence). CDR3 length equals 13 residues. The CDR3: CASSFGQDYGYTF. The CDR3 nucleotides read TGTGCCAGCAGCTTTGGACAGGACTATGGCTACACCTTC. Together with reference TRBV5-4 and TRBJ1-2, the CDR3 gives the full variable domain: ETGVTQSPTHLIKTRGQQVTLRCSSQSGHNTVSWYQQALGQGPQFIFQYYREEENGRGNFPPRFSGLQFPNYSSELNVNALELDDSALYLCASSFGQDYGYTFGSGTRLTVV.

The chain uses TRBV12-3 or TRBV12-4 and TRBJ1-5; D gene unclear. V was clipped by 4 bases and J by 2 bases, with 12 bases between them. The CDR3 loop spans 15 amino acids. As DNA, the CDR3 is TGTGCCAGCAGTTGGTACGGGTCGGGCAATCAGCCCCAGCATTTT. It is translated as CASSWYGSGNQPQHF.

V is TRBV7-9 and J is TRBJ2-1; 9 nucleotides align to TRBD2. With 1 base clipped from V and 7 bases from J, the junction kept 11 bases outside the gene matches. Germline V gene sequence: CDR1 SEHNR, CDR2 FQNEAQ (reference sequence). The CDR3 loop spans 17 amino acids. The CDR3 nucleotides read TGTGCCAGCAGCTTAGGGGCACTAGCGGGTGTTAGAAATGAGCAGTTCTTC. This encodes CASSLGALAGVRNEQFF. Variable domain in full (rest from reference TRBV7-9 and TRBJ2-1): DTGVSQNPRHKITKRGQNVTFRCDPISEHNRLYWYRQTLGQGPEFLTYFQNEAQLEKSRLLSDRFSAERPKGSFSTLEIQRTEQGDSAMYLCASSLGALAGVRNEQFFGPGTRLTVL.

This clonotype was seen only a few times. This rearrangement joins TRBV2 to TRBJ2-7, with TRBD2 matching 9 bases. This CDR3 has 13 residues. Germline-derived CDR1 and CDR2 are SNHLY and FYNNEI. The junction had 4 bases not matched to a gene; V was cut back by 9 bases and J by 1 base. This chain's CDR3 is CASRLAASYEQYF. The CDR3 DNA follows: TGTGCCAGTAGACTAGCGGCTTCCTACGAGCAGTACTTC.

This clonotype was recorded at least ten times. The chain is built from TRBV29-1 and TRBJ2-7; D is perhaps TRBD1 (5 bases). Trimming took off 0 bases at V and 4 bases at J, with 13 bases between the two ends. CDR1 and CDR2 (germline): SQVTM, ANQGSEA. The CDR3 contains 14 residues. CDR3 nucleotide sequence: TGCAGCGTTGAAGATCGTGGCAGGGTTTACGAGCAGTACTTC. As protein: CSVEDRGRVYEQYF.

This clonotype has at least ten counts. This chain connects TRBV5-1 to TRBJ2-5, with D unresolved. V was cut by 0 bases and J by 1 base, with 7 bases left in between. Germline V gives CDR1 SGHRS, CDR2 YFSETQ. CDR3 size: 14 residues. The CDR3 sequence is CASSLGLSQETQYF. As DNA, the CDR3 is TGCGCCAGCAGCTTGGGACTGAGCCAAGAGACCCAGTACTTC.

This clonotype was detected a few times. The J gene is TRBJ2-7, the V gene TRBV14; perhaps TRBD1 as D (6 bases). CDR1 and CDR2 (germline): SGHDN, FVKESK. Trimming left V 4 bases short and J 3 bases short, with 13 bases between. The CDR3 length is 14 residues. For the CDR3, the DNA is TGTGCCAGCAGCCCCTCCCCCAGGGGCTACGAGCAGTACTTC. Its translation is CASSPSPRGYEQYF.

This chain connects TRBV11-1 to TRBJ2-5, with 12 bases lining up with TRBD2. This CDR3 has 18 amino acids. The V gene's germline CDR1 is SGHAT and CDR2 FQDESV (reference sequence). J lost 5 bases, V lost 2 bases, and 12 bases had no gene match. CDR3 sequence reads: CASSLLAGGPRNKETQYF. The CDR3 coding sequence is TGTGCCAGCAGCTTACTAGCGGGAGGGCCTCGAAACAAGGAGACCCAGTACTTC.